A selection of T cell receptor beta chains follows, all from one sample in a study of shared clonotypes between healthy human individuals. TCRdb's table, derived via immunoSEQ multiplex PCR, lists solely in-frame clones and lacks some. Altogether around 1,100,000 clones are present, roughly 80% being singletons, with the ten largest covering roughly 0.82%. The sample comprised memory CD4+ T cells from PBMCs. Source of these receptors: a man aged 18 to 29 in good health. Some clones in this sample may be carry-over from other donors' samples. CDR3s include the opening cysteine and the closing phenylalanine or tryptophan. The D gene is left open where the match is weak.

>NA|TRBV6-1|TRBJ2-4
CASSETFAKNIQYF
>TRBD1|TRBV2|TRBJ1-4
CASSGLADRGEKLFF
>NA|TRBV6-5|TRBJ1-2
CASSYSGLLGYTF
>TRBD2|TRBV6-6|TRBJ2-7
CASRLAGGPSYEQYF
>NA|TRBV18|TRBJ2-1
CASSPLAAFNEQFF
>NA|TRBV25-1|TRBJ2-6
CASSGGAGANVLTF
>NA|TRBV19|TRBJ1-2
CASHRINYGYTF
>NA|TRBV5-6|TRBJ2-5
CASSWQQGQETQYF
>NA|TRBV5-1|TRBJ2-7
CASSETSYEQYF
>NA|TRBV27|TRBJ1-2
CASSLKGGVGNYGYTF
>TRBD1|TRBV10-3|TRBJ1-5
CAISEKDRDSNQPQHF
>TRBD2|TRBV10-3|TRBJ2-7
CAISEGLAAIQQYF
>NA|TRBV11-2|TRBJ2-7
CASSLERQVYEQYF
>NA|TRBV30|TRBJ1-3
CAWSTGFLGNTIYF
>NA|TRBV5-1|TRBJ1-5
CASSLLGPDSNQPQHF
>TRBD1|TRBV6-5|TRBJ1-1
CASLPGDRGYTEAFF
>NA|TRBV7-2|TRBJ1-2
CASSTSGTGGNYGYTF
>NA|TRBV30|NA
CAWSRLGGFALNGTYEQYF
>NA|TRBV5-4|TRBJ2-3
CASSLGPPGGTSTDMQYF
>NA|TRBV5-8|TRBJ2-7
CASSLGLGRRFSYEQYF
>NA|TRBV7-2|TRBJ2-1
CASSLVLLTGSGEQFF
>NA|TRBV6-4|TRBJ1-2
CASHPVDHTINYGYTF
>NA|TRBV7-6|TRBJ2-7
CASTRPCAISHYEQYF
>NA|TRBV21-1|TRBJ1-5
CASQAVGGLGDQPQHF
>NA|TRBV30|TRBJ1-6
CAWSAGGNNSPLHF
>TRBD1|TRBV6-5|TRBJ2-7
CASSPRDRAYEQYF
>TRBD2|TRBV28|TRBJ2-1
CASSSQTSGRADEQFF
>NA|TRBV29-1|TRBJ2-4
CSGGGLTGDIQYF
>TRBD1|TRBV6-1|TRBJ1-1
CASSEYRGVTEAFF
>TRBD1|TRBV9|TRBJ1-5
CASSAGTVFSQPQHF
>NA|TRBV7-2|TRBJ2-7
CASSLSIRVHEQYF
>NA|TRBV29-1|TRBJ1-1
CSAMGGARSTEAFF
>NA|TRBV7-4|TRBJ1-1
CASSFVSGTEAFF
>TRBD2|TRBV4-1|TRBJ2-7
CASSQPGGAYEQYF
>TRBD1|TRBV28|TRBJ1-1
CASSSEGANTEAFF
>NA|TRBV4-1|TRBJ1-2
CASSQASANYGYTF
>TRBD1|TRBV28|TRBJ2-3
CASSSPGQGADTQYF
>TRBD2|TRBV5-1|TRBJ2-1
CASSLGLAGGFNEQFF
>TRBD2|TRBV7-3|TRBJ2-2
CASSLTASGITGELFF
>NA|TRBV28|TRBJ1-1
CASRYRDTEAFF
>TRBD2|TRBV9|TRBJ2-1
CASSPPPRTSGREEQFF
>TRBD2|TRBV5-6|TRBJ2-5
CASSQYSGRLEAQYF
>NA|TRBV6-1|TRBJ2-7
CASSEAGRYEQYF
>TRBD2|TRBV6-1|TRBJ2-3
CASSAGASGVTDTQYF
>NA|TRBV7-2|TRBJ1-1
CASSLGGGVGYTEAFF
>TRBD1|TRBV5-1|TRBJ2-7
CASRLDRTTYEQYF
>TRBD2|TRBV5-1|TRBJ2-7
CASSLVQGGNYEQYF
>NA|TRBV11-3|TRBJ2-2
CASSQGSNTGELFF
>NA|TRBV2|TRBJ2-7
CASSGPAQSSYEQYF
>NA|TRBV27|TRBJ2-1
CASSSWTNYNEQFF
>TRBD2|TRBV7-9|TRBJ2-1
CASSLALGGDNEQFF
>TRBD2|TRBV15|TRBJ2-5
CATSREPGLAEETQYF
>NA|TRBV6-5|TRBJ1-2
CASSYSHGYGYTF
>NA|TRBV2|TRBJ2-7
CASSLGAIPSSYEQYF
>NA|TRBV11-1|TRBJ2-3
CASSSGFFPTDTQYF
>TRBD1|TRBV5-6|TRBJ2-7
CASSFGDSAYEQYF
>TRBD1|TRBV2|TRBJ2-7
CASSKASGTGHEQYF
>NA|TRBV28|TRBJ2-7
CASRLRDGQYF
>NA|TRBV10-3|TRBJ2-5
CAISESNPETQYF
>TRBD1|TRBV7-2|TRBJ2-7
CASSQGQGRHEQYF